A single sample is the source of the 32 T cell receptor beta chains below, sequenced in a study of blood T cell repertoires in COVID-19. Here immunoSEQ multiplex PCR was the method, and the copy in TCRdb shows in-frame clones only, minus some. The sample lists fewer than 110,000 clones; 85% were seen once. Input material: peripheral blood. These receptors all come from a woman aged 70 to 79 with active or convalescent COVID-19.

This chain uses TRBV4-1 with TRBJ2-5, with TRBD1 matching over 11 bases. The CDR3 runs 17 residues. V was clipped by 2 bases and J by 2 bases; unmatched bases: 7. Per germline, CDR1 MGHRA and CDR2 YSYEKL. CDR3 in DNA: TGCGCCAGCAGCCAAATACCGGGACAGGGGGGTCAAGAGACCCAGTACTTC. Protein sequence: CASSQIPGQGGQETQYF.

The chain carries TRBV28 and TRBJ1-3; no reliable D call. The CDR3 is made up of 15 amino acids. Germline CDR1 MDHEN, CDR2 SYDVKM. Trimming removed 5 bases from V and 0 bases from J, with 11 bases in between. The CDR3 reads CASSPPGSSGNTIYF. The CDR3, as DNA: TGTGCCAGCAGTCCGCCGGGTTCCTCTGGAAACACCATATATTTT.

The chain joins TRBV18 to TRBJ2-3; 8 bases align to TRBD2. The CDR3 has 17 amino acids. The J segment lost 0 bases and the V segment lost 1 base, leaving 6 bases of the junction unmatched. Germline V lookup: CDR1 KGHSH, CDR2 LQKENI. The CDR3 protein is CASSPLAASGSTDTQYF. In nucleotides, the CDR3 is TGTGCCAGCTCACCACTGGCGGCTAGCGGGAGCACAGATACGCAGTATTTT.

The chain uses TRBV10-2 and TRBJ1-5, with D possibly being TRBD1 (5 bases). From germline, CDR1 is WSHSY and CDR2 SAAADI. Deletions cut 0 bases from V and 5 bases from J, with 8 bases between. The CDR3 covers 14 residues. The CDR3 loop is CASSESGGDQPQHF. Written as DNA, the CDR3 is TGCGCCAGCAGTGAGTCTGGAGGGGATCAGCCCCAGCATTTT.

The chain recombines TRBV21-1 with TRBJ1-1; no check of the table's D call, TRBD1, against the DNA was made. TRBV21-1 is a pseudogene. This CDR3 region has 17 residues. CDR3 sequence: CASSKEENRATNTEAFF. The CDR3, as DNA: TGTGCCAGCAGCAAAGAAGAGAACAGGGCGACGAACACTGAAGCTTTCTTT.

The chain combines TRBV15 with TRBJ2-7; TRBD1 agrees at 9 bases. In germline, CDR1 is LNHNV, CDR2 YYDKDF (reference sequence). Losses at the gene ends were 0 bases for V and 2 bases for J; bases not matched to a gene: 5. The length of the CDR3 is 16 residues. The CDR3 region has the DNA TGTGCCACCAGCAGAGAGACAGGGGGAAACCCCTACGAGCAGTACTTC. Its protein is CATSRETGGNPYEQYF. Full variable domain (missing parts from reference TRBV15 and TRBJ2-7): DAMVIQNPRYQVTQFGKPVTLSCSQTLNHNVMYWYQQKSSQAPKLLFHYYDKDFNNEADTPDNFQSRRPNTSFCFLDIRSPGLGDTAMYLCATSRETGGNPYEQYFGPGTRLTVT.

The chain links TRBV27 to TRBJ2-3; possibly TRBD1 for D (5 bases). This CDR3 is built from 15 residues. Germline lookup yields CDR1 MNHEY and CDR2 SMNVEV (reference sequence). V was trimmed by 2 bases and J by 6 bases, leaving 15 bases between them. DNA for the CDR3: TGTGCCAGCAGTTTAGGGGCCAGGGTGAGCGATACGCAGTATTTT. Protein sequence: CASSLGARVSDTQYF.

The chain joins TRBV11-3 to TRBJ2-3; possibly TRBD2 for D (5 bases). CDR3 size: 14 residues. V was trimmed by 0 bases and J by 1 base, leaving 5 bases between them. CDR1 and CDR2 (germline): SGHNT, YENEEA. The CDR3 nucleotides are TGTGCCAGCAGCTTAGACGGGGGCACAGATACGCAGTATTTT. It encodes CASSLDGGTDTQYF.

The chain has TRBV5-1 and TRBJ2-3, with 8 bases identical to TRBD2. The CDR3 sequence is 16 residues long. Germline CDR1 is SGHRS and CDR2 is YFSETQ. V lost 0 bases to trimming and J lost 4 bases; unmatched junction nucleotides: 7. The CDR3 bases are TGCGCCAGCAGCTTGGCCTTTAGCGGGGTCTCAGATACGCAGTATTTT. Protein product: CASSLAFSGVSDTQYF.

This clone was seen just once. This chain connects TRBV11-3 to TRBJ2-3; D perhaps matches TRBD2 (5 bases). The CDR3 length is 16 residues. CDR1 SGHNT and CDR2 YENEEA come from the germline V gene. Deletions cut 5 bases from V and 3 bases from J, with 18 bases between. The CDR3 reads CASSPRTSLWTDTQYF. As DNA, the CDR3 is TGTGCCAGCAGCCCTCGTACTAGTTTATGGACAGATACGCAGTATTTT.

The chain couples TRBV7-2 to TRBJ2-6, with D hard to call. The V gene's germline CDR1 is SGHTA and CDR2 FQGNSA. CDR3 length: 14 residues. V was shortened by 0 bases and J by 2 bases, with 2 bases between the two germline ends. CDR3 region: CASSLATGANVLTF. The CDR3 region has the DNA TGTGCCAGCAGCTTAGCTACTGGGGCCAACGTCCTGACTTTC.

V usage is TRBV7-2 and J usage is TRBJ2-7; 10 positions agree with TRBD1. CDR3 length equals 14 residues. CDR1 and CDR2 from the germline V gene are SGHTA and FQGNSA. With V trimmed by 3 bases and J by 7 bases, 6 bases remained unmatched. The CDR3 nucleotides read TGTGCCAGCAGCTTTGACAGGGGGCTGCGGGAGCAGTACTTC. Encoded protein: CASSFDRGLREQYF.

The CDR3 coding sequence is TGTGCCAGCAGCCTCGACAGCGCTGGGGCCAACGTCCTGACTTTC. It yields the protein CASSLDSAGANVLTF. The chain is built from TRBV11-2 and TRBJ2-6; perhaps TRBD1 as D (5 bases). The length of the CDR3 is 15 residues. From germline, CDR1 is SGHAT and CDR2 FQNNGV. V was shortened by 5 bases and J by 2 bases, with 10 bases between the two germline ends.

This chain links TRBV6-5 with TRBJ1-2; possibly TRBD1 for D (6 bases). Germline V gene sequence: CDR1 MNHEY, CDR2 SVGAGI. There are 14 residues in the CDR3. Trimming stripped 2 bases from V and 4 bases from J, with 11 bases between. The CDR3 sequence is CASSYGGQPYGYTF. The CDR3, as DNA: TGTGCCAGCAGTTACGGAGGACAGCCCTATGGCTACACCTTC.

This clone has more than one count but fewer than ten. The V call is TRBV20-1, the J call TRBJ1-3; D is perhaps TRBD1 (5 bases). V lost 3 bases to trimming and J lost 3 bases, with 9 bases between them. Germline loops: CDR1 DFQATT, CDR2 SNEGSKA (reference sequence). There are 13 residues in the CDR3. CDR3 DNA sequence: TGCAGTGCTAGTGCGGGACTTGGAAACACCATATATTTT. This encodes CSASAGLGNTIYF.

In regard to this clone: This specimen includes other DNA sequences encoding the same CDR3. J is TRBJ2-7 and V is TRBV11-2, with unresolved D. Germline loops: CDR1 SGHAT, CDR2 FQNNGV. The CDR3 length is 13 residues. With 1 base removed from V and 2 bases from J, the gap between germline ends came to 6 bases. The chain's CDR3 is CASSLGGPYEQYF. The CDR3 bases are TGTGCCAGCAGCTTAGGAGGCCCCTACGAGCAGTACTTC.

The chain is built from TRBV27 and TRBJ2-7; tentative D call: TRBD1 (6 bases). The CDR3 is made up of 15 amino acids. Trimming took 0 bases from V and 3 from J, leaving 12 bases between them. From germline, CDR1 is MNHEY and CDR2 SMNVEV (reference sequence). This CDR3 reads CASSLSGARGYEQYF. In DNA, the CDR3 is TGTGCCAGCAGTTTATCGGGGGCTAGAGGCTACGAGCAGTACTTC.

This rearrangement joins TRBV9 to TRBJ1-3; TRBD1 might be the D (6 bases). V lost 3 bases and J 0 bases, leaving 10 bases between the germline ends. This CDR3 has 15 residues. Germline V lookup: CDR1 SGDLS, CDR2 YYNGEE. CDR3 sequence (DNA): TGTGCCAGCAGCGCCCGGACAGCCTCTGGAAACACCATATATTTT. Its translation: CASSARTASGNTIYF.

The chain has TRBV7-6 and TRBJ1-1; D may be TRBD1 (5 bases). The germline CDR1 and CDR2 sequences are SGHVS and FNYEAQ. V lost 0 bases and J lost 2, with 10 bases in between. The CDR3 sequence is 15 residues long. The CDR3 DNA is TGTGCCAGCAGCTTAGCTGGGGCGCTAAACACTGAAGCTTTCTTT. It codes for CASSLAGALNTEAFF.

Only one count was recorded for this clone. This sequence joins TRBV3-1 (or the pseudogene TRBV3-2) and TRBJ2-7, with 7 nucleotides matching TRBD1. The germline V gene has CDR1 LGHDT and CDR2 YNNKEL (reference sequence). CDR3 size: 13 residues. V lost 1 base to trimming and J lost 6 bases; unmatched junction nucleotides: 3. The CDR3 protein is CASSQVSGGEQYF. The CDR3 DNA is TGTGCCAGCAGCCAAGTGTCAGGGGGCGAGCAGTACTTC.

This clone was found a few times. The chain has TRBV15 and TRBJ1-5; unclear D gene. The CDR3 loop spans 12 amino acids. V was clipped by 1 base and J by 6 bases, with 4 bases between them. CDR1 is LNHNV, CDR2 YYDKDF, per germline (reference sequence). The CDR3 sequence is CATSRAGQPQHF. The CDR3, as DNA: TGTGCCACCAGCAGAGCCGGTCAGCCCCAGCATTTT.

The chain uses TRBV18 and TRBJ2-3; D may be TRBD2 (6 bases). The CDR3 loop spans 14 amino acids. Germline V gene lookup returns CDR1 KGHSH and CDR2 LQKENI. V lost 0 bases to trimming and J lost 5 bases, with 9 bases between them. The CDR3 DNA sequence: TGTGCCAGCTCACCACCCGGGGGTGGAGATACGCAGTATTTT. This codes for CASSPPGGGDTQYF.

The chain links TRBV4-2 to TRBJ2-3; 8 bases match TRBD1. This CDR3 is built from 16 residues. Germline loops: CDR1 LGHNA, CDR2 YNFKEQ. Unmatched junction bases numbered 5, after V lost 2 bases and J lost 1 base. As DNA, the CDR3 is TGTGCCAGCAGCCAATCAGGGGGCGGTGGCACAGATACGCAGTATTTT. Its protein product is CASSQSGGGGTDTQYF.

The rearrangement joins TRBV7-8 to TRBJ2-5; D ambiguous. There are 13 residues in the CDR3. Deletions cut 6 bases from V and 5 bases from J, with 13 bases between. The germline CDR1 and CDR2 sequences are SGHVS and FQNEAQ. The CDR3 nucleotides read TGTGCCAGCAGTTACAAACCATGGGAGACCCAGTACTTC. Its protein product is CASSYKPWETQYF.

The chain couples TRBV27 to TRBJ1-2; D call uncertain. V shed 5 bases and J shed 4 bases, with 14 bases lying between them. CDR3 length: 14 residues. Germline V gene data show CDR1 as MNHEY and CDR2 as SMNVEV (reference sequence). The CDR3 bases are TGTGCCAGCAGTCCCCAGACACGGTTCTATGGCTACACCTTC. Translating it yields CASSPQTRFYGYTF.

V is TRBV20-1 and J is TRBJ1-1; D is unresolved. Looked up from germline, CDR1 is DFQATT and CDR2 is SNEGSKA (reference sequence). The CDR3 loop spans 13 amino acids. V was shortened by 3 bases and J by 5 bases, with 13 bases between the two germline ends. The DNA of the CDR3 is TGCAGTGCTAGTAGCGGCAGTGGGACTGAAGCTTTCTTT. This gives the protein CSASSGSGTEAFF.

The chain recombines TRBV5-1 with TRBJ1-2; D might be TRBD1 (6 bases). The CDR3 contains 16 residues. The V gene lost 4 bases and the J gene lost 4 bases, with 20 bases spanning the gap. Per germline, CDR1 SGHRS and CDR2 YFSETQ. CDR3 in amino acids: CASSPYTGRGGYGYTF. As DNA, the CDR3 is TGCGCCAGCAGCCCATATACGGGTAGGGGGGGCTATGGCTACACCTTC.

The chain joins TRBV7-3 to TRBJ2-3; 12 bases agree with TRBD2. The germline V gene encodes CDR1 SGHTA and CDR2 FQGTGA. With V trimmed by 10 bases and J by 5 bases, 7 bases remained unmatched. This CDR3 spans 14 amino acids. CDR3 protein: CATSSGGAKDTQYF. The CDR3 nucleotides read TGTGCCACCTCTAGCGGGGGGGCGAAAGATACGCAGTATTTT.

The chain has TRBV5-6 and TRBJ1-1, with no clear D. The CDR3 consists of 15 residues. V was shortened by 0 bases and J by 7 bases, with 16 bases between the two germline ends. Per germline, CDR1 SGHDT and CDR2 YYEEEE. The CDR3 DNA follows: TGTGCCAGCAGCTTGGACTTGAATTATGTTGGTGAAGCTTTCTTT. This translates into CASSLDLNYVGEAFF.

CDR3 coding DNA: TGCGCCAGCAGCCAAGTTACAGGGGGCGCCTACACCGGGGAGCTGTTTTTT. Protein: CASSQVTGGAYTGELFF. The chain uses TRBV4-1 and TRBJ2-2, with TRBD1 identical over 9 bases. Germline trimming cut 1 base from V and 3 bases from J; bases unmatched to any gene: 6. The length of the CDR3 is 17 residues. Germline V gene data show CDR1 as MGHRA and CDR2 as YSYEKL.

The chain employs TRBV6-5 and TRBJ2-7, with 12 positions matching TRBD2. The junction had 5 bases not matched to a gene; V was cut back by 2 bases and J by 3 bases. The length of the CDR3 is 16 residues. Germline V gives CDR1 MNHEY, CDR2 SVGAGI. The CDR3, as DNA: TGTGCCAGCAGTTACCCGGGACTAGCGGGCCACTACGAGCAGTACTTC. Translated: CASSYPGLAGHYEQYF.

The rearrangement uses TRBV18 and TRBJ1-1; the D is unclear. CDR1 KGHSH and CDR2 LQKENI come from the germline V gene. This CDR3 has 14 amino acids. V lost 3 bases and J lost 4, with 12 bases in between. CDR3 loop: CASSPSGLGTEAFF. In DNA, the CDR3 is TGTGCCAGCTCACCTTCTGGACTTGGCACTGAAGCTTTCTTT.